This T cell receptor (beta chain) was observed in a study of T-cell reconstitution after alpha-beta-depleted transplantation in children. This clonotype came up a few times. The antigen is undetermined. Points from the study as a whole: By about two months after transplant, alpha-beta T cells reportedly arose from several hundred graft clones that had expanded.

Unmatched junction bases numbered 5, after V lost 5 bases and J lost 0 bases. This CDR3 comprises 15 residues. This sample's TCRbeta library carried unique molecular identifier barcodes. TCRdb itself ran the PCR reads through MiXCR, one entry per CDR3 protein. This table holds about a million distinct CDR3 sequences, about 31% found once. Here the sequenced sample was PBMCs, mostly from graft donor cells, taken 360 days after TCRalphabeta/CD19-depleted stem cell transplant. The chain recombines TRBV12-3 or TRBV12-4 with TRBJ2-7, with 9 bases aligning to TRBD2. The clonotype originates from a boy under three years old who had a stem cell transplant for SCID, so the T cells may come from the graft donor. The CDR3 reads CASSEGGGDSYEQYF. The CDR3 bases are TGTGCCAGCAGTGAGGGCGGGGGGGACTCCTACGAGCAGTACTTC.